A single sample is the source of the 24 T cell receptor beta chains below, sequenced in a study of cytotoxic CD8 clonotypes in ibrutinib-treated CLL. The protocol was immunoSEQ multiplex PCR, while the TCRdb copy is restricted to in-frame clones and leaves out a portion. The sample carries 250,000 to 350,000 clones, roughly four fifths recorded once. The sequences come from PBMCs, collected at disease progression, from a patient treated with ibrutinib. All receptors derive from a human donor with chronic lymphocytic leukemia.

CDR3 in DNA: TGTGCCAGCAGTGAAGGACTAGGGGGGACAGAGACCCAGTACTTC. The encoded protein is CASSEGLGGTETQYF. The chain combines TRBV2 with TRBJ2-5; D possibly matches TRBD1 or TRBD2 (6 bases each). Trimming took 1 base from V and 4 from J, leaving 13 bases between them. Germline-derived CDR1 and CDR2 are SNHLY and FYNNEI. The CDR3 has 15 amino acids. Full variable domain (missing parts from reference TRBV2 and TRBJ2-5): EPEVTQTPSHQVTQMGQEVILRCVPISNHLYFYWYRQILGQKVEFLVSFYNNEISEKSEIFDDQFSVERPDGSNFTLKIRSTKLEDSAMYFCASSEGLGGTETQYFGPGTRLLVL.

This chain links TRBV4-1 with TRBJ2-5; 8 nucleotides align to TRBD1. With V trimmed by 0 bases and J by 4 bases, 4 bases remained unmatched. Germline loops: CDR1 MGHRA, CDR2 YSYEKL. The CDR3 sequence is 15 residues long. CDR3 residues: CASSQDSDRGETQYF. CDR3 bases: TGCGCCAGCAGCCAAGATTCCGACAGGGGAGAGACCCAGTACTTC.

This CDR3 is CSVGSPGQGEGYTF. The CDR3 DNA follows: TGCAGCGTTGGAAGCCCCGGACAGGGAGAGGGCTACACCTTC. V usage is TRBV29-1 and J usage is TRBJ1-2; 8 nucleotides agree with TRBD1. CDR1 is SQVTM, CDR2 ANQGSEA, per germline. The ends lost 4 bases at V and 8 bases at J; junction bases unmatched: 12. This CDR3 region has 14 residues.

The rearrangement links TRBV5-1 to TRBJ2-2, with 8 bases that match TRBD2. The germline V gene has CDR1 SGHRS and CDR2 YFSETQ. After removal of 3 bases from V and 0 bases from J, the junction contained 4 bases not matched to a gene. This CDR3 is 16 amino acids long. The CDR3 reads CASSSLGGANTGELFF. CDR3 in DNA: TGCGCCAGCAGCTCCCTCGGGGGGGCGAACACCGGGGAGCTGTTTTTT.

This clone appeared a single time. The chain carries TRBV5-1 and TRBJ1-1, with 10 positions matching TRBD1. The CDR3 sequence is 15 residues long. V lost 4 bases to trimming and J lost 6 bases; unmatched junction nucleotides: 9. From germline, CDR1 is SGHRS and CDR2 YFSETQ. CDR3 in DNA: TGCGCCAGCAGCGTCGACGGACAGGGGGGCTCTGAAGCTTTCTTT. Its protein product is CASSVDGQGGSEAFF.

This clone was found once. This chain uses TRBV7-2 with TRBJ2-7; 11 bases map to TRBD1. V trimming: 5 bases; J trimming: 3 bases; junction bases outside the gene matches: 3. The germline CDR1 and CDR2 sequences are SGHTA and FQGNSA. The CDR3 sequence is 14 residues long. Here the CDR3 reads CASSAGQGDYEQYF. CDR3 coding DNA: TGTGCCAGCAGCGCGGGACAGGGGGACTACGAGCAGTACTTC.

This chain connects TRBV28 to TRBJ1-1; the match to TRBD1 covers 9 bases. CDR1 MDHEN and CDR2 SYDVKM come from the germline V gene. J gave up 6 bases and V 8 bases, and 10 bases lay outside the gene matches. This CDR3 has 14 amino acids. The CDR3 region has the DNA TGTGCCAGCTGCTTCCGGGACAGGGTCGCTGAAGCTTTCTTT. Translated: CASCFRDRVAEAFF.

This clone was counted once. The chain combines TRBV7-9 with TRBJ2-2; the D is unclear. Looked up from germline, CDR1 is SEHNR and CDR2 is FQNEAQ (reference sequence). The CDR3 extends over 13 amino acids. Trimming cost V 0 bases and J 4 bases, with 3 bases left between them. DNA for the CDR3: TGTGCCAGCAGCTTAGCGGTCACCGGGGAGCTGTTTTTT. Its translation: CASSLAVTGELFF.

This clone was counted once. The rearrangement links TRBV4-1 to TRBJ2-7, with TRBD2 matching over 9 bases. Germline CDR1 is MGHRA and CDR2 is YSYEKL. This CDR3 is built from 15 residues. Trimming removed 3 bases from V and 1 base from J; junction bases left unmatched: 4. CDR3 sequence reads: CASSHKRGESYEQYF. CDR3 coding DNA: TGCGCCAGCAGCCACAAGCGGGGGGAATCCTACGAGCAGTACTTC.

This clone occurred a few times. The chain is built from TRBV4-1 and TRBJ2-2, with D perhaps given as TRBD1 or TRBD2 (6 bases each). Trimming removed 2 bases at V and 4 bases at J, with 17 bases between. This CDR3 spans 17 amino acids. Germline-derived CDR1 and CDR2 are MGHRA and YSYEKL. The CDR3 nucleotides are TGCGCCAGCAGCCAACCTCGGGGGCACTCACCCACCGGGGAGCTGTTTTTT. Protein sequence: CASSQPRGHSPTGELFF.

This clone was detected a few times. V gene TRBV6-5 combines with J gene TRBJ2-7, with 7 nucleotides matching TRBD1. Germline V gene lookup returns CDR1 MNHEY and CDR2 SVGAGI. The V segment lost 6 bases and the J segment 6 bases; nucleotides outside the gene matches: 11. This CDR3 is built from 14 residues. DNA for the CDR3: TGTGCCAGCAGCCCACGGGACAGTAGATTCGAGCAGTACTTC. Translating gives CASSPRDSRFEQYF.

The chain has TRBV7-9 and TRBJ1-2; weak D call: TRBD1 (5 bases). The CDR3 has 14 residues. V lost 5 bases and J 4 bases, leaving 14 bases between the germline ends. Germline V gene sequence: CDR1 SEHNR, CDR2 FQNEAQ (reference sequence). As DNA, the CDR3 is TGTGCCAGCAGCCAACTCATGAGGGGCTATGGCTACACCTTC. Translating it yields CASSQLMRGYGYTF.

The V and J genes are TRBV18 and TRBJ1-2; 7 nucleotides match TRBD1. Germline lookup yields CDR1 KGHSH and CDR2 LQKENI. Trimming at V came to 2 bases and at J to 1 base, leaving 1 base not matched to a gene. The length of the CDR3 is 14 residues. The CDR3 DNA sequence: TGTGCCAGCTCACCAGGGACAGTTAACTATGGCTACACCTTC. This translates into CASSPGTVNYGYTF.

CDR3 sequence reads: CSVKFLTGLAGEQFF. The CDR3 DNA sequence: TGCAGCGTTAAATTCCTCACCGGACTAGCGGGTGAGCAGTTCTTC. This rearrangement joins TRBV29-1 to TRBJ2-1; 11 positions match TRBD2. Germline V gene sequence: CDR1 SQVTM, CDR2 ANQGSEA. This CDR3 is 15 amino acids long. V lost 5 bases and J lost 9; bases outside the gene matches: 12.

This chain links TRBV28 with TRBJ1-5, with TRBD1 matching over 9 bases. The germline V gene encodes CDR1 MDHEN and CDR2 SYDVKM. CDR3 length: 14 amino acids. Germline trimming cut 6 bases from V and 9 bases from J; bases unmatched to any gene: 9. CDR3 nucleotide sequence: TGTGCCAGCAGCATTTGGACAGGGGAACGGCCCCAGCATTTT. The encoded protein is CASSIWTGERPQHF.

The rearrangement joins TRBV9 to TRBJ1-6; 7 positions match TRBD1. The CDR3 sequence is 15 residues long. The V segment lost 4 bases and the J segment 6 bases; nucleotides outside the gene matches: 7. Looked up from germline, CDR1 is SGDLS and CDR2 is YYNGEE. The chain's CDR3 is CASSRTGRFNSPLHF. The CDR3 region has the DNA TGTGCCAGCAGCCGGACAGGTCGGTTTAATTCACCCCTCCACTTT.

This clone occurred a few times. The CDR3 protein is CASSLDLGNEQFF. The CDR3 nucleotides are TGTGCCAGCAGCTTAGACCTCGGGAATGAGCAGTTCTTC. The V call is TRBV13, the J call TRBJ2-1; no firm D call. Germline CDR1 reads PRHDT; CDR2 reads FYEKMQ (reference sequence). V was cut by 1 base and J by 7 bases, with 8 bases left in between. CDR3 size: 13 residues.

This rearrangement joins TRBV29-1 to TRBJ2-7; TRBD1 matches at 9 bases. With V trimmed by 7 bases and J by 5 bases, 6 bases remained unmatched. Germline assignment: CDR1 SQVTM and CDR2 ANQGSEA. CDR3 length: 12 residues. CDR3 sequence reads: CSAGTGLDEQYF. The CDR3, as DNA: TGCAGCGCCGGGACAGGGCTCGACGAGCAGTACTTC.

The chain uses TRBV7-6 and TRBJ1-2; a possible D gene is TRBD1 (6 bases). Germline assignment: CDR1 SGHVS and CDR2 FNYEAQ. Trimming left V 1 base short and J 14 bases short, with 17 bases between. This CDR3 has 13 amino acids. The CDR3 protein is CASSLVPGAAGTF. DNA for the CDR3: TGTGCCAGCAGCTTAGTCCCGGGGGCGGCTGGGACCTTC.

V and J are TRBV18 and TRBJ2-1, with TRBD2 identical over 14 bases. Germline V gene data show CDR1 as KGHSH and CDR2 as LQKENI. CDR3 length: 18 amino acids. V lost 2 bases to trimming and J lost 7 bases; unmatched junction nucleotides: 10. CDR3 region: CASSPLPGLAGVINEQFF. In DNA form, the CDR3 reads TGTGCCAGCTCACCATTACCGGGACTAGCGGGAGTAATTAATGAGCAGTTCTTC.

This rearrangement joins TRBV19 to TRBJ2-1; TRBD1 matches 7 bases. J lost 4 bases, V lost 7 bases, and 13 bases had no gene match. In germline, CDR1 is LNHDA, CDR2 SQIVND (reference sequence). There are 16 residues in the CDR3. The CDR3 sequence is CASTPLGQRTYNEQFF. The DNA of the CDR3 is TGTGCCAGTACTCCCCTGGGACAGAGAACATACAATGAGCAGTTCTTC.

The CDR3 is CASSPLVVDTQYF. The DNA for the CDR3 is TGTGCCAGCAGCCCCCTCGTGGTCGATACGCAGTATTTT. The V call is TRBV7-8, the J call TRBJ2-3; D not resolved. Per germline, CDR1 SGHVS and CDR2 FQNEAQ. CDR3 length equals 13 residues. Trimming pared 5 bases from V and 6 bases from J, leaving 12 bases between. Variable domain in full (rest from reference TRBV7-8 and TRBJ2-3): GAGVSQSPRYKVAKRGQDVALRCDPISGHVSLFWYQQALGQGPEFLTYFQNEAQLDKSGLPSDRFFAERPEGSVSTLKIQRTQQEDSAVYLCASSPLVVDTQYFGPGTRLTVL.

The CDR3 loop is CASRRLAGVRETQYF. The CDR3 DNA reads TGTGCCAGCAGACGACTAGCGGGAGTTCGAGAGACCCAGTACTTC. The chain carries TRBV27 and TRBJ2-5; TRBD2 matches at 12 bases. This CDR3 spans 15 amino acids. Germline V gene sequence: CDR1 MNHEY, CDR2 SMNVEV (reference sequence). J gave up 4 bases and V 6 bases, and 6 bases lay outside the gene matches.

The genes are TRBV9 and TRBJ2-1; D may be TRBD1 (6 bases). The germline gives CDR1 SGDLS, CDR2 YYNGEE. The CDR3 covers 12 residues. The V gene lost 3 bases and the J gene lost 10 bases, with 11 bases spanning the gap. CDR3 in amino acids: CASSAGAREQFF. The CDR3 nucleotides are TGTGCCAGCAGCGCAGGGGCGCGGGAGCAGTTCTTC.